The TCR beta chain described here comes from a study of blood T cell repertoires in COVID-19. Looked up from germline, CDR1 is KGHSH and CDR2 is LQKENI. Trimming removed 2 bases from V and 1 base from J, with 9 bases in between. CDR3 length: 15 amino acids. Per the authors' pipeline: From reference gene primer amplification, estimates of nucleated cell counts were derived. Libraries were prepared by immunoSEQ multiplex PCR; TCRdb keeps only in-frame clonotypes and omits some of them. That table gives V, J and clone size, and the DNA gave D and trimming. The sample includes some 250,000 clones, 75% to 85% of them seen just once.

V gene TRBV18 combines with J gene TRBJ1-5; no clear D. What was sequenced was peripheral blood. This sequence was found in an older woman with active or convalescent COVID-19. CDR3 loop: CASSPVAGSNQPQHF. The DNA of the CDR3 is TGTGCCAGCTCACCAGTCGCGGGAAGCAATCAGCCCCAGCATTTT.